This T cell receptor (beta chain) is from a study of CXCR3-negative and CXCR3-positive naive CD8 T cells. Study-level information: Every library held about 1.5 +/- 0.3 million TRB reads, and the total came to around 140 million. Study-wide points: Memory cells showed distinct TRBV-TRBJ patterns, while the two naive subsets matched. Naive subsets had comparable surface CD5; TCR strength was inferred from TRB CDR3 properties. Partly lower CXCR3 expression followed cryopreservation, and most assays relied on fresh PBMCs.

CDR3 length equals 17 residues. Germline CDR1 and CDR2: SGHDT and YYEEEE. A word on this clonotype: Its specificity is unknown.

In preparing the TRB cDNA libraries, 5' RACE with UMI labels was used. TCRdb re-called the 5' RACE reads, yielding one record per CDR3 amino acid sequence without DNA. The sample's table shows 46,000 or so distinct CDR3 sequences. Input material: naive CXCR3- CD8+ T cells from blood. Stated subset: CD45RO-CCR7+CD27+CD95- naive CD8+ T cells lacking CXCR3 (TNR3-). This clonotype was sampled from a human donor in good health. Some clones in this sample may be carry-over from other donors' samples. The rearrangement joins TRBV5-6 to TRBJ2-7; without DNA, the TCRdb call of TRBD2 cannot be checked. This chain's CDR3 is CASSTGPGGLSSYEQYF.